One sample yielded the 23 T cell receptor beta chains listed below, sequenced in a study of T cells in narcolepsy. Repertoires were generated with immunoSEQ multiplex PCR, while TCRdb's copy carries only in-frame clones and drops some. Here the sample spans around 26,000 clones, almost 85% being singletons. Material for sequencing was CD45RA- memory CD4+ T cells from PBMCs. The receptors were gathered from a human donor with narcolepsy.

The V gene is TRBV6-5, the J gene TRBJ2-7, with 8 bases matching TRBD2. CDR3 length: 15 residues. Germline loops: CDR1 MNHEY, CDR2 SVGAGI. Trimming at V came to 5 bases and at J to 1 base, leaving 7 bases not matched to a gene. CDR3 sequence reads: CASSKLAAGSYEQYF. The CDR3 DNA reads as TGTGCCAGCAGTAAACTAGCGGCTGGTTCCTACGAGCAGTACTTC.

V is TRBV15 and J is TRBJ2-5; 12 bases are a match to TRBD2. The CDR3 loop spans 16 amino acids. Unmatched junction bases numbered 1, after V lost 1 base and J lost 1 base. Germline loops: CDR1 LNHNV, CDR2 YYDKDF (reference sequence). For the CDR3, the DNA is TGTGCCACCAGCAGAGGGGGACTAGCGGGCCAAGAGACCCAGTACTTC. It is translated as CATSRGGLAGQETQYF.

This clone was detected only a few times. This chain links TRBV6-1 with TRBJ1-1; TRBD1 agrees at 7 bases. The CDR3 consists of 14 residues. Looked up from germline, CDR1 is MNHNS and CDR2 is SASEGT. Unmatched junction bases numbered 4, after V lost 6 bases and J lost 0 bases. CDR3 sequence (DNA): TGTGCCAGCAGCCGACAGGGTATGAACACTGAAGCTTTCTTT. Its translation: CASSRQGMNTEAFF.

The chain employs TRBV12-5 and TRBJ1-1; D call uncertain. V shed 3 bases and J shed 6 bases, with 14 bases lying between them. CDR1 is LGHNT and CDR2 is FRNRAP in the germline V gene. The CDR3 consists of 14 residues. The CDR3 sequence is CASGFSIRSSEAFF. The CDR3 nucleotides read TGTGCTAGTGGTTTTAGTATACGGTCGTCTGAAGCTTTCTTT.

This clone appeared once. The chain is built from TRBV18 and TRBJ1-4; 8 bases map to TRBD1. Trimming removed 6 bases from V and 3 bases from J; junction bases left unmatched: 3. Germline V lookup: CDR1 KGHSH, CDR2 LQKENI. This CDR3 has 14 amino acids. CDR3 amino acids: CASSSQGANEKLFF. Written as DNA, the CDR3 is TGTGCCAGCTCGTCACAGGGGGCTAATGAAAAACTGTTTTTT.

This chain connects TRBV6-4 to TRBJ2-1, with D hard to call. From germline, CDR1 is MRHNA and CDR2 SNTAGT. This CDR3 has 15 amino acids. Trimming took off 6 bases at V and 1 base at J, with 13 bases between the two ends. CDR3 sequence: CASSPTVWSYNEQFF. The CDR3 DNA reads as TGTGCCAGCAGCCCCACGGTGTGGTCCTACAATGAGCAGTTCTTC.

The chain uses TRBV6-5 and TRBJ1-2; 9 bases are shared with TRBD1. Germline assignment: CDR1 MNHEY and CDR2 SVGAGI. The CDR3 has 15 residues. V trimming: 7 bases; J trimming: 8 bases; junction bases outside the gene matches: 14. CDR3 residues: CASIALKGTGNGYTF. CDR3 DNA sequence: TGTGCCAGCATAGCCTTAAAAGGGACAGGGAACGGCTACACCTTC.

V and J are TRBV5-5 and TRBJ2-3; D is unclear. Germline CDR1 is SGHKS and CDR2 is YYEKEE (reference sequence). Trimming cost V 5 bases and J 2 bases, with 9 bases left between them. This CDR3 comprises 13 residues. In nucleotides, the CDR3 is TGTGCCAGCAGTGATGGTTACACAGATACGCAGTATTTT. Translating gives CASSDGYTDTQYF.

The V call is TRBV28, the J call TRBJ1-5; 7 bases are shared with TRBD1. This CDR3 contains 15 residues. Per the germline V gene, CDR1 is MDHEN and CDR2 is SYDVKM. V dropped 7 bases and J dropped 6; count of bases not matched to a gene: 12. In nucleotides, the CDR3 is TGTGCCAGCACGACATACTCGACAGGGCGTCAGCCCCAGCATTTT. Encoded protein: CASTTYSTGRQPQHF.

This rearrangement joins TRBV19 to TRBJ1-6, with 7 bases aligning to TRBD1. The CDR3 totals 15 residues. CDR1 LNHDA and CDR2 SQIVND come from the germline V gene (reference sequence). V was pared by 8 bases and J by 5 bases, with 9 bases of the junction left unmatched. As DNA, the CDR3 is TGTGCCAGTCAACATACCGGGACAGATAATTCACCCCTCCACTTT. It encodes CASQHTGTDNSPLHF.

This clone is medium-sized (0.01 to 0.1%) in the sample. The V gene is TRBV7-2, the J gene TRBJ1-3, with unresolved D. Germline V lookup: CDR1 SGHTA, CDR2 FQGNSA. The CDR3 has 15 residues. V was clipped by 1 base and J by 4 bases, with 11 bases between them. CDR3 sequence (DNA): TGTGCCAGCAGCTTAGGGGCGGCCTCCGGAAACACCATATATTTT. It specifies CASSLGAASGNTIYF. The full variable domain, its missing parts supplied by reference TRBV7-2 and TRBJ1-3, is GAGVSQSPSNKVTEKGKDVELRCDPISGHTALYWYRQSLGQGLEFLIYFQGNSAPDKSGLPSDRFSAERTGGSVSTLTIQRTQQEDSAVYLCASSLGAASGNTIYFGEGSWLTVV.

CDR3 nucleotide sequence: TGCGCCAGCAGCCTAGGAGGAGATACGCAGTATTTT. It codes for CASSLGGDTQYF. This chain connects TRBV5-1 to TRBJ2-3; D is possibly TRBD2 (5 bases). The CDR3 extends over 12 amino acids. Trimming cost V 4 bases and J 5 bases, with 8 bases left between them. CDR1 and CDR2 from the germline V gene are SGHRS and YFSETQ. The whole variable domain, remainder taken from reference TRBV5-1 and TRBJ2-3, is KAGVTQTPRYLIKTRGQQVTLSCSPISGHRSVSWYQQTPGQGLQFLFEYFSETQRNKGNFPGRFSGRQFSNSRSEMNVSTLELGDSALYLCASSLGGDTQYFGPGTRLTVL.

The rearrangement uses TRBV19 and TRBJ2-7; D is possibly TRBD1 (5 bases). Germline lookup yields CDR1 LNHDA and CDR2 SQIVND (reference sequence). Trimming stripped 4 bases from V and 3 bases from J, with 13 bases between. The CDR3 is made up of 14 amino acids. The CDR3 region is CASSRGDRYYEQYF. The CDR3 DNA reads as TGTGCCAGTAGTAGAGGAGACAGATACTACGAGCAGTACTTC.

The chain has TRBV2 and TRBJ2-5, with D possibly matching TRBD1 (6 bases). The CDR3 extends over 15 amino acids. Between the trimmed V and J ends, which lost 6 bases and 0 bases, there was a span of 14 bases. Germline loops: CDR1 SNHLY, CDR2 FYNNEI. CDR3 amino acids: CASSADRTYQETQYF. The CDR3 DNA sequence: TGTGCCAGCAGCGCCGACAGGACGTACCAAGAGACCCAGTACTTC.

The chain recombines TRBV7-2 with TRBJ2-1; D gene unclear. The V gene's germline CDR1 is SGHTA and CDR2 FQGNSA. V lost 4 bases and J lost 5, with 9 bases in between. The CDR3 is 13 amino acids. The DNA of the CDR3 is TGTGCCAGCAGCTCTCCTGTGCACAATGAGCAGTTCTTC. It yields the protein CASSSPVHNEQFF.

This clone is a singleton in its sample. The V and J genes are TRBV7-8 and TRBJ1-5, with TRBD1 as a possible D gene (6 bases). The CDR3 is 14 amino acids. Trimming removed 2 bases at V and 7 bases at J, with 12 bases between. Germline CDR1 reads SGHVS; CDR2 reads FQNEAQ. The CDR3 bases are TGTGCCAGCAGCTTAAGGACAGTCAGCCAGCCCCAGCATTTT. It codes for CASSLRTVSQPQHF.

This clone was detected once. This chain connects TRBV19 to TRBJ1-1, with no clear D. V lost 0 bases and J lost 0, with 11 bases in between. In germline, CDR1 is LNHDA, CDR2 SQIVND (reference sequence). This CDR3 is 16 amino acids long. This CDR3 reads CASSIDLSQMNTEAFF. The CDR3 DNA is TGTGCCAGTAGTATAGATCTGTCACAGATGAACACTGAAGCTTTCTTT.

The gene calls are TRBV7-9 and TRBJ1-1; D not resolved. V was cut by 7 bases and J by 7 bases, with 10 bases left in between. The CDR3 is 11 residues long. Looked up from germline, CDR1 is SEHNR and CDR2 is FQNEAQ (reference sequence). The CDR3 DNA follows: TGTGCCAGCAACAGAGGACGTGAAGCTTTCTTT. It encodes CASNRGREAFF.

This sequence joins TRBV6-6 and TRBJ1-2; D gene uncertain. The CDR3 is 15 residues long. V was cut by 5 bases and J by 1 base, with 14 bases left in between. Germline V lookup: CDR1 MNHNY, CDR2 SVGAGI (reference sequence). The CDR3 spells CASSRGQRVNYGYTF. CDR3 bases: TGTGCCAGCAGTAGAGGCCAGAGGGTTAACTATGGCTACACCTTC.

The V and J genes are TRBV7-6 and TRBJ2-1; 7 bases are shared with TRBD2. Losses at the gene ends were 4 bases for V and 6 bases for J; bases not matched to a gene: 21. This CDR3 spans 19 amino acids. Germline V gene data show CDR1 as SGHVS and CDR2 as FNYEAQ. The CDR3 loop is CASSSSGSRAGVSVNEQFF. CDR3 coding DNA: TGTGCCAGCAGCTCAAGCGGGTCAAGGGCGGGAGTTAGCGTCAATGAGCAGTTCTTC.

This chain uses TRBV28 with TRBJ2-7, with TRBD2 identical over 11 bases. There are 15 residues in the CDR3. Trimming at V came to 3 bases and at J to 2 bases, leaving 3 bases not matched to a gene. Germline lookup yields CDR1 MDHEN and CDR2 SYDVKM. The CDR3 spells CASSLSTSGTYEQYF. The DNA for the CDR3 is TGTGCCAGCAGTTTGTCGACTAGCGGGACCTACGAGCAGTACTTC.

The rearrangement joins TRBV9 to TRBJ2-2; a weak D match, TRBD1 (6 bases). CDR1 SGDLS and CDR2 YYNGEE come from the germline V gene. The V and J ends lost 5 bases and 1 base respectively, with 9 bases between them. The CDR3 is 14 residues long. Here the CDR3 DNA reads TGTGCCAGCAGTATGACAGGGAACACCGGGGAGCTGTTTTTT. Translating it yields CASSMTGNTGELFF.

The chain couples TRBV28 to TRBJ1-6; 7 bases are shared with TRBD1. V was pared by 4 bases and J by 6 bases, with 6 bases of the junction left unmatched. The CDR3 has 15 amino acids. Germline assignment: CDR1 MDHEN and CDR2 SYDVKM. The CDR3 region is CASSSGTASNSPLHF. In DNA, the CDR3 is TGTGCCAGCAGTTCGGGGACAGCCAGTAATTCACCCCTCCACTTT.